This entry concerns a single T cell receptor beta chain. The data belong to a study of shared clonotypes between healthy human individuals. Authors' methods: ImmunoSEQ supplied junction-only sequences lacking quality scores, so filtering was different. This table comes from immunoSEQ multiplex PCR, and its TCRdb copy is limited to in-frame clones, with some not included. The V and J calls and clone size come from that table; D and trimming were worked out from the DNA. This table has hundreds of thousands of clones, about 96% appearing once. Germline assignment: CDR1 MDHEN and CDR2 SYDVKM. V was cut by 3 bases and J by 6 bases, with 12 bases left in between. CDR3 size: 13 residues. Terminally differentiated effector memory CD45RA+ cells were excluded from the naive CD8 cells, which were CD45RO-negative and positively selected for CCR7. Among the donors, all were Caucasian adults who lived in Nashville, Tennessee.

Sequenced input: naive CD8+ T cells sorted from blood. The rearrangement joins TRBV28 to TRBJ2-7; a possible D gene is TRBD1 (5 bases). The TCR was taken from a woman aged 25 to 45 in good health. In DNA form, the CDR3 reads TGTGCCAGCAGTTTCAGCCGACAGCTCGAGCAGTACTTC. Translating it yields CASSFSRQLEQYF.